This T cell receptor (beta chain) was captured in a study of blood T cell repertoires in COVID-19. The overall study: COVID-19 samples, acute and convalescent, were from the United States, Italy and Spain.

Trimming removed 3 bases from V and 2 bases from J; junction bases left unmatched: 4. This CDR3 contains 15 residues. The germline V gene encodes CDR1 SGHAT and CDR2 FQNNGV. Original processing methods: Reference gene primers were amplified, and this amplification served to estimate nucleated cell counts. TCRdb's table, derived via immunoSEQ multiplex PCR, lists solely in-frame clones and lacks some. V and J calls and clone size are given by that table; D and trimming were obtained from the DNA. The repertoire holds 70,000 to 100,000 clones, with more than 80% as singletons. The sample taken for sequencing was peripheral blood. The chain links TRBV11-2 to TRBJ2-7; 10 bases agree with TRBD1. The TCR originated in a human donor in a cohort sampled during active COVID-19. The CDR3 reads CASSFGGQGTYEQYF. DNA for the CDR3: TGTGCCAGCAGCTTCGGGGGACAGGGGACCTACGAGCAGTACTTC. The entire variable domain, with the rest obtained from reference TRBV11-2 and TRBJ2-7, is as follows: EAGVAQSPRYKIIEKRQSVAFWCNPISGHATLYWYQQILGQGPKLLIQFQNNGVVDDSQLPKDRFSAERLKGVDSTLKIQPAKLEDSAVYLCASSFGGQGTYEQYFGPGTRLTVT.